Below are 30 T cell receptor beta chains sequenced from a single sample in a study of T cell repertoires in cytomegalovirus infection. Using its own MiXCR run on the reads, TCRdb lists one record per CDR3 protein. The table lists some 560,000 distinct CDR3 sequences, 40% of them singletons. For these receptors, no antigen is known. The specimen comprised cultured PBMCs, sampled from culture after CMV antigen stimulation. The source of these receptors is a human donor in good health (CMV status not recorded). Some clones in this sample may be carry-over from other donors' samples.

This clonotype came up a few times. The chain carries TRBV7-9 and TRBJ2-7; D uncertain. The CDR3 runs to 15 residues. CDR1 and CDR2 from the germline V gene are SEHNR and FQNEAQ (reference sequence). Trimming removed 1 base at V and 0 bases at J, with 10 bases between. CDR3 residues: CASSLGSASSYEQYF. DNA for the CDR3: TGTGCCAGCAGCTTAGGCAGCGCCAGCTCCTACGAGCAGTACTTC.

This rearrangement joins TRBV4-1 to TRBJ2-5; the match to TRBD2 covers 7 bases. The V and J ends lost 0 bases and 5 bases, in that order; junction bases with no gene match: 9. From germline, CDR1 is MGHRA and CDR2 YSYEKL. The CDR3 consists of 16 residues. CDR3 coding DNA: TGCGCCAGCAGCCAAGAAAGGGGAGGGGTCCGGGAGACCCAGTACTTC. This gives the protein CASSQERGGVRETQYF.

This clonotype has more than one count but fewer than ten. CDR3 protein: CASSLDPTGFLYEQYF. CDR3 DNA sequence: TGTGCCAGCAGCTTAGATCCTACAGGTTTCCTTTACGAGCAGTACTTC. This chain connects TRBV7-8 to TRBJ2-7; tentatively, D is TRBD1 (5 bases). V lost 1 base, J lost 4 bases, and 17 bases lay in between. The CDR3 loop spans 16 amino acids. CDR1 and CDR2 from the germline V gene are SGHVS and FQNEAQ.

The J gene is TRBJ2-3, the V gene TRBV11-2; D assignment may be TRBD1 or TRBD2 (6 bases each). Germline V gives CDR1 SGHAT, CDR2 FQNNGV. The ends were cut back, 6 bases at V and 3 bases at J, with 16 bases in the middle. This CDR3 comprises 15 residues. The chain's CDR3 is CASRPAGQGTDTQYF. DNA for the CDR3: TGTGCCAGCAGGCCCGCGGGGCAGGGGACAGATACGCAGTATTTT.

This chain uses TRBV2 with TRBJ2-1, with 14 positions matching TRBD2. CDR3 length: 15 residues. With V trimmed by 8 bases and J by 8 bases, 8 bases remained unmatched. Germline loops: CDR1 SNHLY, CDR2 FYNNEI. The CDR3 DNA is TGTGCCAGCGTCGAGACTAGCGGGGGGGCATATGAGCAGTTCTTC. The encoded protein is CASVETSGGAYEQFF.

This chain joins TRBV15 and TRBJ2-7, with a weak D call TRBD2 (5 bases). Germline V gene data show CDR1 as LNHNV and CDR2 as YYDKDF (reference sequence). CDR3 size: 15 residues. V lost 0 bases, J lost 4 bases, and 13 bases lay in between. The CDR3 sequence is CATSRDYRGGYEQYF. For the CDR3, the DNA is TGTGCCACCAGCAGAGATTACCGGGGTGGGTACGAGCAGTACTTC. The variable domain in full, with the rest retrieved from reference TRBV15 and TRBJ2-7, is DAMVIQNPRYQVTQFGKPVTLSCSQTLNHNVMYWYQQKSSQAPKLLFHYYDKDFNNEADTPDNFQSRRPNTSFCFLDIRSPGLGDTAMYLCATSRDYRGGYEQYFGPGTRLTVT.

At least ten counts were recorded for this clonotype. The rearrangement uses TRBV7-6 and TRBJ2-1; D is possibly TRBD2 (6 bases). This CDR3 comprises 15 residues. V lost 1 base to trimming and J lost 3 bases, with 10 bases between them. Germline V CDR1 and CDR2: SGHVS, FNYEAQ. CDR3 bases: TGTGCCAGCAGCTTAGGACTAGGAGGCTACAATGAGCAGTTCTTC. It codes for CASSLGLGGYNEQFF.

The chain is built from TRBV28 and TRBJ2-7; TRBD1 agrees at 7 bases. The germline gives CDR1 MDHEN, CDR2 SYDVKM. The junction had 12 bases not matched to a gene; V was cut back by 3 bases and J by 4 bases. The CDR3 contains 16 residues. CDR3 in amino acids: CASSFSSGQISYEQYF. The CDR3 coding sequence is TGTGCCAGCAGTTTTTCATCGGGACAGATTTCTTACGAGCAGTACTTC.

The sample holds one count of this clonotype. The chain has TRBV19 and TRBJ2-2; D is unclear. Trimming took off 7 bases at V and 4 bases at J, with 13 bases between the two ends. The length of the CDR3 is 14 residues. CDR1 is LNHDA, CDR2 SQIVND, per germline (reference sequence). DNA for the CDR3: TGTGCCAGTAAGGTACGAGCTTCCACCGGGGAGCTGTTTTTT. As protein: CASKVRASTGELFF.

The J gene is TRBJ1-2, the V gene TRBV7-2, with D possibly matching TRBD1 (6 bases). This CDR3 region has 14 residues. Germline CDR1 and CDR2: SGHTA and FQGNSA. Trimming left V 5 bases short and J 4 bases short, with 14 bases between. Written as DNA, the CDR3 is TGTGCCAGCAGCGACGGACAGCGCCTCTATGGCTACACCTTC. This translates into CASSDGQRLYGYTF.

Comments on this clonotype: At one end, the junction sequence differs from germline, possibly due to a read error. The CDR3 bases are TGTGCCAGCAGTTTGGGGCCCGACTTCAATGAGCAGTTCTTC. This encodes CASSLGPDFNEQFF. This chain connects TRBV5-4 to TRBJ2-1, with a possible D match to TRBD1 (5 bases). CDR1 is SGHNT, CDR2 YYREEE, per germline (reference sequence). The CDR3 is 14 amino acids.

The CDR3 sequence: CASSSWQGSNSPLHF. The CDR3 nucleotides read TGTGCCAGCTCCTCCTGGCAGGGGAGTAATTCACCCCTCCACTTT. The chain uses TRBV12-3 or TRBV12-4 and TRBJ1-6, with D perhaps matching TRBD1 (6 bases). Deletions cut 8 bases from V and 6 bases from J, with 17 bases between. This CDR3 has 15 amino acids.

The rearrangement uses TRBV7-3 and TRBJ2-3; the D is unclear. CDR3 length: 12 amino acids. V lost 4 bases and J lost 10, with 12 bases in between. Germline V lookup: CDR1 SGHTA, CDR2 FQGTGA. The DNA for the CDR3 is TGTGCCAGCAGCTCAGATAGGGCACCGCAGTATTTT. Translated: CASSSDRAPQYF. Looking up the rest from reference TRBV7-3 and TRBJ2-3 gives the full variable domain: GAGVSQTPSNKVTEKGKYVELRCDPISGHTALYWYRQSLGQGPEFLIYFQGTGAADDSGLPNDRFFAVRPEGSVSTLKIQRTERGDSAVYLCASSSDRAPQYFGPGTRLTVL.

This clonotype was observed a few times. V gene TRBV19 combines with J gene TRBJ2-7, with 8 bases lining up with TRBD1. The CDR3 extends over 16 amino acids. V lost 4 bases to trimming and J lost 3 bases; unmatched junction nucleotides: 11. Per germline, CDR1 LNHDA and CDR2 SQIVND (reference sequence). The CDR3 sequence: CASSRRPRQGFYEQYF. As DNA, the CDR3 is TGTGCCAGTAGTAGGAGGCCCCGACAGGGGTTCTACGAGCAGTACTTC.

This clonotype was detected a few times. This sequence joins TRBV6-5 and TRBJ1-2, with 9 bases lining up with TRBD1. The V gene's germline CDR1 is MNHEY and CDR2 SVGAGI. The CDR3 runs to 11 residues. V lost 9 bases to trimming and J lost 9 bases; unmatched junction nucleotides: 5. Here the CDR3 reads CASNRGPSYTF. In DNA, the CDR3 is TGTGCCAGTAACAGGGGGCCTAGCTACACCTTC.

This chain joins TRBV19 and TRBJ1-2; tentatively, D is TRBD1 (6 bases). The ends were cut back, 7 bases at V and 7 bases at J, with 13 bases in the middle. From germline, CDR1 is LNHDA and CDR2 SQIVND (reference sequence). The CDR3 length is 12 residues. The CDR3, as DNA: TGTGCCAGTACGGTACAGGGTGGTGGCTACACCTTC. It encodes CASTVQGGGYTF.

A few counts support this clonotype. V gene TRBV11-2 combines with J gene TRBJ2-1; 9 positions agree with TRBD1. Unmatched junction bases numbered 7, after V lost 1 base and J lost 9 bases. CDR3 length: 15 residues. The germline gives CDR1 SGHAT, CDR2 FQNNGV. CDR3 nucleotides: TGTGCCAGCAGCTTAGTACAGGGGGCTTTTTTTGAGCAGTTCTTC. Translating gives CASSLVQGAFFEQFF.

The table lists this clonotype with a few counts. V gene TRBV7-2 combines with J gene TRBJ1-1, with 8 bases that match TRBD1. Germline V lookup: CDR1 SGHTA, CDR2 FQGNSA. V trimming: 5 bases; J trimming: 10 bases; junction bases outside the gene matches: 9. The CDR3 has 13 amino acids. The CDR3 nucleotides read TGTGCCAGCAGCCCGGGACAGGACGGGCGAGCTTTCTTT. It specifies CASSPGQDGRAFF.

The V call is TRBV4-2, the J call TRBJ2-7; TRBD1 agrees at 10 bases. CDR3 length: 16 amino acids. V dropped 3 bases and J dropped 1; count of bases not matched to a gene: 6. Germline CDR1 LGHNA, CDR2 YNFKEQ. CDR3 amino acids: CASSHAGQGTSYEQYF. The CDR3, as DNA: TGTGCCAGCAGCCATGCGGGACAGGGGACTTCCTACGAGCAGTACTTC.

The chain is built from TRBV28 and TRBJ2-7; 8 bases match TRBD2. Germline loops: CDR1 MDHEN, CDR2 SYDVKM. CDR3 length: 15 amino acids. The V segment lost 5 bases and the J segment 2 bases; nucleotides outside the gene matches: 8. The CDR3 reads CASSLSWGLAYEQYF. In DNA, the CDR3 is TGTGCCAGCAGTCTGTCTTGGGGACTAGCCTACGAGCAGTACTTC.

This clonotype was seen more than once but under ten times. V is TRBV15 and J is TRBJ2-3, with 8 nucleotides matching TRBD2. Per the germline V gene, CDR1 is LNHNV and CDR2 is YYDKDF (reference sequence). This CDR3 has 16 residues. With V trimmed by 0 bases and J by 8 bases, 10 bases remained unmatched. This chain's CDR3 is CATSREDRGGVATQYF. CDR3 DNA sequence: TGTGCCACCAGCAGAGAAGATCGGGGGGGCGTCGCTACGCAGTATTTT.

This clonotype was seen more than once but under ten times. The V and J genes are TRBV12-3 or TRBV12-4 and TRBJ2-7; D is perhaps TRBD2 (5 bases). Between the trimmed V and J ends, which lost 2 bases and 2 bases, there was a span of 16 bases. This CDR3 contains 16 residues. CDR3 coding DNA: TGTGCCAGCAGTTTACGGTCTCGGGGATCCGCCTACGAGCAGTACTTC. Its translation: CASSLRSRGSAYEQYF.

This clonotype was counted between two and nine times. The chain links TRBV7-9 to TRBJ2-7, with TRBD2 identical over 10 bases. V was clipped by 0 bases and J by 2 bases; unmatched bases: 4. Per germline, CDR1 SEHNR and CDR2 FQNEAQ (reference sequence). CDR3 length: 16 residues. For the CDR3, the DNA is TGTGCCAGCAGCTTAGCGCAAACTAGCGGGGCCTACGAGCAGTACTTC. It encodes CASSLAQTSGAYEQYF.

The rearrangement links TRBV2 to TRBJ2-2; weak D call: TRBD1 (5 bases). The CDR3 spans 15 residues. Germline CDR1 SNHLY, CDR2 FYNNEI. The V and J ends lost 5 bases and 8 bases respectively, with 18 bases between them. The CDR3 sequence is CASSLLGQGEGELFF. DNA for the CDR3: TGTGCCAGCAGTCTCTTGGGGCAGGGCGAAGGGGAGCTGTTTTTT.

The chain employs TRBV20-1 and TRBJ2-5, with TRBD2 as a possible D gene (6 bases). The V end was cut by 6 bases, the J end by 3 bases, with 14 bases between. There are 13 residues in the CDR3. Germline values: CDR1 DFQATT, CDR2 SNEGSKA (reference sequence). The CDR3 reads CSAKEGPEETQYF. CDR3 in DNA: TGCAGTGCGAAGGAGGGCCCGGAAGAGACCCAGTACTTC.

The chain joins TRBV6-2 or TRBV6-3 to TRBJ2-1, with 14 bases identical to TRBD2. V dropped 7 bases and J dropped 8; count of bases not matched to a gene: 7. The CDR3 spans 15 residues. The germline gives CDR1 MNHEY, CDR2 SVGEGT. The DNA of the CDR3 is TGTGCCAGCATCGAAACGGGACTAGCGGGGGATGAGCAGTTCTTC. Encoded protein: CASIETGLAGDEQFF.

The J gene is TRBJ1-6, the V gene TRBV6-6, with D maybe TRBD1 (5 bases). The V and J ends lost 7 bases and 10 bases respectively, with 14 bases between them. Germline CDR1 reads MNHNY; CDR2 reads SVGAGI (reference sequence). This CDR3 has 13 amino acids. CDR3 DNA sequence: TGTGCCAGCAATATTGACAGATCCTCACCCCTCCACTTT. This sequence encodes CASNIDRSSPLHF.

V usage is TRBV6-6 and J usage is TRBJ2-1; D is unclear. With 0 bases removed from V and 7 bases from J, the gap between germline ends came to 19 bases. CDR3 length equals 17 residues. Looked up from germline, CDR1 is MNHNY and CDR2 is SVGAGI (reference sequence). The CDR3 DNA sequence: TGTGCCAGCAGTTACTCGAGAGGCAGGATAATGGGGAATGAGCAGTTCTTC. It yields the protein CASSYSRGRIMGNEQFF.

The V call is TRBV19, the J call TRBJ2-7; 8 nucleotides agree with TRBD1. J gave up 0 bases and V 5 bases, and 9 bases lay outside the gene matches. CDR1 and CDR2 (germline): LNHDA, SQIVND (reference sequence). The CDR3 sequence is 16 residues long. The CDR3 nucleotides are TGTGCCAGTAGTTTACACGGGACAGGAGACTCCTACGAGCAGTACTTC. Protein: CASSLHGTGDSYEQYF.

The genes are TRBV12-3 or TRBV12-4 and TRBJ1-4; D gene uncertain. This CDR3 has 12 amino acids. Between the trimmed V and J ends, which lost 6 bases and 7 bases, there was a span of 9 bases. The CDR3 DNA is TGTGCCAGCAGCCCCCTTCCTGAAAAACTGTTTTTT. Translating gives CASSPLPEKLFF.